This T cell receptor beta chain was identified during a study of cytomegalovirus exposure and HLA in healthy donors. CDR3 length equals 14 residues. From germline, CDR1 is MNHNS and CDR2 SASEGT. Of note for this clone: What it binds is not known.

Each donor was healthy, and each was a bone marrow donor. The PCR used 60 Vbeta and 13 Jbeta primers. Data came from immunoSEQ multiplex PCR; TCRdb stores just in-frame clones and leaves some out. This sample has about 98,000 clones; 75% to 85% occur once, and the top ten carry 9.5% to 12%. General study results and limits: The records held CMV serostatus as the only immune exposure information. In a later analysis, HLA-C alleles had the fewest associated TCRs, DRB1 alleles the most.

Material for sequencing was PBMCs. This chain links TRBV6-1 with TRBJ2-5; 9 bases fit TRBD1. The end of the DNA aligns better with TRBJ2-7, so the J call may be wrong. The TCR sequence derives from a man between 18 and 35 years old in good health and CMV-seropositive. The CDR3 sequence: CASIIGTGPYEQYF. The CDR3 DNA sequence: TGTGCCAGCATCATAGGGACAGGGCCCTACGAGCAGTACTTC.